This entry is about one T cell receptor beta chain. Antigen specificity is unknown. Compared with germline, one end of the junction differs, possibly owing to a read error. This specimen comes from a study of breast tumors, draining lymph nodes, adjacent tissues. Points from the study as a whole: Most tumor T cells seemingly derive from lymph node, then expand in tumor.

The CDR3 sequence is 17 residues long. In germline, CDR1 is SEHNR, CDR2 FQNEAQ (reference sequence). In TCRdb, the multiplex PCR reads were re-called with MiXCR into one record per CDR3 protein. The table lists about 25,000 distinct CDR3 sequences, roughly 21% of them singletons. The TCR comes from a female donor with breast cancer. Some clones in this sample may be carry-over from other donors' samples. Sequencing was carried out using breast tumor tissue. This chain links TRBV7-9 with TRBJ1-1; 8 nucleotides agree with TRBD1. The CDR3: CASSSSFGQGGNTEAFF. The CDR3 bases are TGTGCCAGCAGCAGTTCGTTTGGACAGGGCGGGAACACTGAGGCTTTCTTT.